What follows describes a single T cell receptor (beta chain). These data belong to a study of blood T cell repertoires in COVID-19. The wider study: COVID-19 samples collected from the United States, Italy and Spain covered acute and convalescent phases. PBMCs, B-cell-depleted T cells, or T cells provided the cDNA or gDNA that made up the material.

The CDR3 totals 14 residues. Germline CDR1 reads SGHKS; CDR2 reads YYEKEE (reference sequence). The V segment lost 2 bases and the J segment 3 bases; nucleotides outside the gene matches: 5. Categorization into cohorts depended on clinical history that participants reported. Here immunoSEQ multiplex PCR was the method, and the copy in TCRdb shows in-frame clones only, minus some. The table lists 140,000 to 150,000 clones, 84% of them singletons. The receptor was derived from a woman between 50 and 59 years old who had been exposed to COVID-19. The sequenced material came from PBMCs or T cells enriched from blood (not recorded which). The rearrangement joins TRBV5-5 to TRBJ2-7, with 7 positions matching TRBD1. The DNA for the CDR3 is TGTGCCAGCAGCTTATCCGCAGGGGGCTACGAGCAGTACTTC. Encoded protein: CASSLSAGGYEQYF.